A selection of T cell receptor beta chains follows, all from one sample in a study of response to subunit inactivated influenza vaccine. MiXCR, applied by TCRdb to the RT-PCR reads, yields one record per CDR3 protein. This table has hundreds of thousands of distinct CDR3 sequences, under 9% appearing once. Sequencing was performed on PBMCs from blood, taken less than 30 months after vaccination. These receptors originate from a man aged 50-75 years who received an inactivated influenza vaccine. Both conserved end residues are part of each CDR3. D genes are given only for firm matches. The size field is filled for only some rows; it gives once, few, many or a size class.

cdr3_aa: CASSLGLAEEAKNIQYF; cdr3_nt: TGTGCCAGCAGCTTAGGACTAGCAGAAGAAGCCAAAAACATTCAGTACTTC; d_call: TRBD2; v_call: TRBV7-9; clone_size: few; j_call: TRBJ2-4
cdr3_aa: CASSFSTSGAGGFNYGYTF; cdr3_nt: TGTGCCAGCAGCTTTTCGACTTCTGGGGCAGGGGGCTTCAACTATGGCTACACCTTC; d_call: TRBD1; v_call: TRBV5-6; clone_size: few; j_call: TRBJ1-2
cdr3_aa: CASSQGTGKSNQPQHF; cdr3_nt: TGTGCCAGCAGCCAAGGGACAGGGAAAAGCAATCAGCCCCAGCATTTT; d_call: TRBD1; v_call: TRBV7-9; clone_size: few; j_call: TRBJ1-5
cdr3_aa: CASSQDRKGTGELFF; cdr3_nt: TGCGCCAGCAGCCAAGATCGTAAGGGGACCGGGGAGCTGTTTTTT; d_call: -; v_call: TRBV4-3; clone_size: few; j_call: TRBJ2-2
cdr3_aa: CASSPGTYRVGTEAFF; cdr3_nt: TGTGCCAGCAGCCCTGGGACTTATAGAGTGGGCACTGAAGCTTTCTTT; d_call: -; v_call: TRBV7-9; clone_size: -; j_call: TRBJ1-1
cdr3_aa: CASSVLGSTGELFF; cdr3_nt: TGTGCCAGCAGCGTTCTTGGATCCACCGGGGAGCTGTTTTTT; d_call: -; v_call: TRBV9; clone_size: few; j_call: TRBJ2-2
cdr3_aa: CASRFGGAAETQYF; cdr3_nt: TGTGCCAGCAGATTCGGGGGGGCCGCAGAGACCCAGTACTTC; d_call: TRBD2; v_call: TRBV7-2; clone_size: few; j_call: TRBJ2-5
cdr3_aa: CASSSLRLAGGTDTQYF; cdr3_nt: TGTGCCAGCAGCTCCCTGAGACTAGCGGGGGGAACAGATACGCAGTATTTT; d_call: TRBD2; v_call: TRBV5-5; clone_size: -; j_call: TRBJ2-3
cdr3_aa: CSATRSLAGVFHEQFF; cdr3_nt: TGCAGTGCTACCCGCTCACTAGCGGGAGTGTTCCATGAGCAGTTCTTC; d_call: TRBD2; v_call: TRBV20-1; clone_size: many; j_call: TRBJ2-1
cdr3_aa: CATGIFRTEYNEQFF; cdr3_nt: TGTGCCACTGGGATTTTCCGGACAGAGTACAATGAGCAGTTCTTC; d_call: -; v_call: TRBV7-9; clone_size: many; j_call: TRBJ2-1
cdr3_aa: CASSPGLQLSTDTQYF; cdr3_nt: TGTGCCAGCAGTCCAGGACTACAACTTAGCACAGATACGCAGTATTTT; d_call: -; v_call: TRBV12-3/TRBV12-4; clone_size: many; j_call: TRBJ2-3